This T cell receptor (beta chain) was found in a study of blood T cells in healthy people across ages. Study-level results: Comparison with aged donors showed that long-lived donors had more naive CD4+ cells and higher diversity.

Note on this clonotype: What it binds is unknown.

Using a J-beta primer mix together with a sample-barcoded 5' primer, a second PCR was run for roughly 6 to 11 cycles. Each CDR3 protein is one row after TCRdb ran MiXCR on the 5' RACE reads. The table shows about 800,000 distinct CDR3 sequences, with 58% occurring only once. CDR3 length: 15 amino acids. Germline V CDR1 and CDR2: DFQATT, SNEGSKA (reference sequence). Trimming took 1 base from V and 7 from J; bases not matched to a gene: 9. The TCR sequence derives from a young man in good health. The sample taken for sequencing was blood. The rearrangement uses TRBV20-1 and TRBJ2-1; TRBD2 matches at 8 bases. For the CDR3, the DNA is TGCAGTGCTAGAGCCCGGAAGCGGGAGAGGAATGAGCAGTTCTTC. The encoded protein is CSARARKRERNEQFF.